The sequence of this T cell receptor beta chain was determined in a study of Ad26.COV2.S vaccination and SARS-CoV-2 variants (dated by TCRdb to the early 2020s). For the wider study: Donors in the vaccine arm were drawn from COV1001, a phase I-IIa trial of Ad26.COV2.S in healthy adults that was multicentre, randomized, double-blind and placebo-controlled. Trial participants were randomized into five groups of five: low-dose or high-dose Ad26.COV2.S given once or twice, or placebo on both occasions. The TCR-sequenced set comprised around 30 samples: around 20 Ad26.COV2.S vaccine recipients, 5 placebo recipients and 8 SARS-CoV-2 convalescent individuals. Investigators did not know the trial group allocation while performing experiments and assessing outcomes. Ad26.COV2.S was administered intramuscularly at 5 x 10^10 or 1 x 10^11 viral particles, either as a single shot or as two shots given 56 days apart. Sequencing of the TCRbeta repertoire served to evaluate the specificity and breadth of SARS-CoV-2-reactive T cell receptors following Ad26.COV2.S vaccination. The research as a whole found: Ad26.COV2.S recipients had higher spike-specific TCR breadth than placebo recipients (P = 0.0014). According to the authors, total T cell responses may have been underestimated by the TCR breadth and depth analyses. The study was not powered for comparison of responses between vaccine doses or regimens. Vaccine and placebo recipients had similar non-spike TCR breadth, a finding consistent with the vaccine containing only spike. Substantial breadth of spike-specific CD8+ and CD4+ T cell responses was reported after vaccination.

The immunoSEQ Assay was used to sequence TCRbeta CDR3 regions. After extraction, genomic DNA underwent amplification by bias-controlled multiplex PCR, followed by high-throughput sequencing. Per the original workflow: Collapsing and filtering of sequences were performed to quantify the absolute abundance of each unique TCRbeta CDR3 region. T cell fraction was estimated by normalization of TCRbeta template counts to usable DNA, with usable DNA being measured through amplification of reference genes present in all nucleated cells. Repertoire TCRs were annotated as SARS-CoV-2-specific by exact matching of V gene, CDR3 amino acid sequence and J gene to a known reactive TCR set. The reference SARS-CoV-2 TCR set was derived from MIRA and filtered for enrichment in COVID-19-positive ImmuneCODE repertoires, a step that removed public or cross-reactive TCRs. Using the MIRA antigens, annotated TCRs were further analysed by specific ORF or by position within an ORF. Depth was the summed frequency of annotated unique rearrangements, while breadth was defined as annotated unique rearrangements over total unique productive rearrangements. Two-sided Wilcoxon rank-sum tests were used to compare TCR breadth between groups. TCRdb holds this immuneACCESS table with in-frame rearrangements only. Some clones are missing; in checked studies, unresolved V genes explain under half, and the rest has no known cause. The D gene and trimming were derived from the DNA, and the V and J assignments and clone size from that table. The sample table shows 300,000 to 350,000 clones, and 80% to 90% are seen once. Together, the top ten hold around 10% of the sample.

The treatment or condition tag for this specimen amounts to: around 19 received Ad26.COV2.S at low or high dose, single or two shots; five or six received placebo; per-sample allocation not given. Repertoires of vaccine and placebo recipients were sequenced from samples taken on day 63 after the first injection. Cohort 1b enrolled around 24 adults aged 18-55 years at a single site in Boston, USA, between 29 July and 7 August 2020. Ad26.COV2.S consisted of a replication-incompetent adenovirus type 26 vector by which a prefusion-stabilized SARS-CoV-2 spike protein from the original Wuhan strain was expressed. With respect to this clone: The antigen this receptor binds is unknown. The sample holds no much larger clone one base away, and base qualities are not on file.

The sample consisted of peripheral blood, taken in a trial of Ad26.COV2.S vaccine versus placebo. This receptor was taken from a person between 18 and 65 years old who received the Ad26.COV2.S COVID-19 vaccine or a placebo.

The CDR3 protein sequence reads: CASSFRTGNTGELFF. At the DNA level, the sequence is TGTGCCAGCAGCTTCAGGACAGGGAACACCGGGGAGCTGTTTTTT. The chain is encoded by TRBV5-4 joined to TRBJ2-2, with TRBD1 identical over 7 junction bases. The CDR3 measures 15 amino acids from cysteine to phenylalanine. Only the CDR3 DNA is retained, 45 bases long and in frame from the first base. Reading the germline V gene (reference sequence) gives CDR1 SGHNT and CDR2 YYREEE. The V end gives up 2 bases and the J end 1 base, leaving 2 bases in the junction not matched to a gene. Reference TRBV5-4 and TRBJ2-2 genes cover what lies past the CDR3, so the full variable domain is ETGVTQSPTHLIKTRGQQVTLRCSSQSGHNTVSWYQQALGQGPQFIFQYYREEENGRGNFPPRFSGLQFPNYSSELNVNALELDDSALYLCASSFRTGNTGELFFGEGSRLTVL.